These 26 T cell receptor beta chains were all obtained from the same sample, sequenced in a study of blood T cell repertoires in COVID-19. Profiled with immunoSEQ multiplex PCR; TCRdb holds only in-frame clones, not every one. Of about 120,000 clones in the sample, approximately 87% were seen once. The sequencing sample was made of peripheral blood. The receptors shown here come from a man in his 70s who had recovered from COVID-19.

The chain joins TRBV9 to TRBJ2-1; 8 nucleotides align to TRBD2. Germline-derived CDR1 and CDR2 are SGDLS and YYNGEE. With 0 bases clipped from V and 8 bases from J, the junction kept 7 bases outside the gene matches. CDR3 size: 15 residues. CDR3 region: CASSVDGAGEYEQFF. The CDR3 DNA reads TGTGCCAGCAGCGTAGATGGAGCGGGAGAGTATGAGCAGTTCTTC.

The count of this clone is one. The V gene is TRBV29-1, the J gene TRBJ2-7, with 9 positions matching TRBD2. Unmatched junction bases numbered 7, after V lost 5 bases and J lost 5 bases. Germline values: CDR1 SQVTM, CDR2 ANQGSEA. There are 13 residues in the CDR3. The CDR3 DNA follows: TGCAGCGTTAAGGTCCTAGCGGGGAACGAGCAGTACTTC. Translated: CSVKVLAGNEQYF.

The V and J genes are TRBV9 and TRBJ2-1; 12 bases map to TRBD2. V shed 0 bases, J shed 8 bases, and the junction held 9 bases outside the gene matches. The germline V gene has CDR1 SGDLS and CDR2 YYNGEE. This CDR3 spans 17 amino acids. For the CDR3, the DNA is TGTGCCAGCAGCGTAGCCCTAGCGGGAGGGCCAGGGGATGAGCAGTTCTTC. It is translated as CASSVALAGGPGDEQFF.

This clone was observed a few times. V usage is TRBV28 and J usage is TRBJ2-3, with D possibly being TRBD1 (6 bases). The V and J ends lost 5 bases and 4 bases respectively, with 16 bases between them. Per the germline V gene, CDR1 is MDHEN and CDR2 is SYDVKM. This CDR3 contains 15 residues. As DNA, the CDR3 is TGTGCCAGCAGTCCCCTACAGGGTTGGGCAGATACGCAGTATTTT. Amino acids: CASSPLQGWADTQYF.

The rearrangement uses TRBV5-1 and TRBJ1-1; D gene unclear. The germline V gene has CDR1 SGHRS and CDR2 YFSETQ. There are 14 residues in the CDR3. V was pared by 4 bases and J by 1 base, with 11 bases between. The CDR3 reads CASSLSPPNTEAFF. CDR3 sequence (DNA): TGCGCCAGCAGCCTCAGTCCTCCGAACACTGAAGCTTTCTTT.

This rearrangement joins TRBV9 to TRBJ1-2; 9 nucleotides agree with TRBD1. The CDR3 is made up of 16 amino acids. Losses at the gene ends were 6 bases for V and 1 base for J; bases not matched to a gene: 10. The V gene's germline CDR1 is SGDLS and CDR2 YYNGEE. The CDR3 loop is CASTPTTGGLNYGYTF. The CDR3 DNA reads TGTGCCAGCACACCGACAACAGGGGGCCTTAACTATGGCTACACCTTC. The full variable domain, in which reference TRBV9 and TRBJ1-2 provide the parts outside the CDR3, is DSGVTQTPKHLITATGQRVTLRCSPRSGDLSVYWYQQSLDQGLQFLIQYYNGEERAKGNILERFSAQQFPDLHSELNLSSLELGDSALYFCASTPTTGGLNYGYTFGSGTRLTVV.

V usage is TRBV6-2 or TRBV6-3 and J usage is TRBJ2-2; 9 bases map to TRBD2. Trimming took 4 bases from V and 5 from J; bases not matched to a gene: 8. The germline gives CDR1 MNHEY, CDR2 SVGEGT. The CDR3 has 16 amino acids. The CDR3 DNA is TGTGCCAGCAGTTCCCGCGGGAGGGCCCGAACCGGGGAGCTGTTTTTT. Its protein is CASSSRGRARTGELFF.

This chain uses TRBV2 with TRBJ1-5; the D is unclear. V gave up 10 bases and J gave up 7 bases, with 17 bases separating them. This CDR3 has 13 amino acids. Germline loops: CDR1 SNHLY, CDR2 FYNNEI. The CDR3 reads CATANGVRQPQHF. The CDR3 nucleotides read TGTGCCACCGCGAACGGGGTGAGGCAGCCCCAGCATTTT.

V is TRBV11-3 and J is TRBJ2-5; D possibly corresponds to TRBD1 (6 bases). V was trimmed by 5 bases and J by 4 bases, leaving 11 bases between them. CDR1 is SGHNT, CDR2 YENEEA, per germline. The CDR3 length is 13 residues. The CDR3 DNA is TGTGCCAGCAGCACAGGGCTCAGAGAGACCCAGTACTTC. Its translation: CASSTGLRETQYF.

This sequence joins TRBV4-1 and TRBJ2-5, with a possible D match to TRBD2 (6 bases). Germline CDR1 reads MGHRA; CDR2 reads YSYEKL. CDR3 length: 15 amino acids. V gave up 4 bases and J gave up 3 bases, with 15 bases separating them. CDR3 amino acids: CASSRGTAPEETQYF. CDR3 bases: TGCGCCAGCAGCCGCGGGACCGCACCTGAAGAGACCCAGTACTTC.

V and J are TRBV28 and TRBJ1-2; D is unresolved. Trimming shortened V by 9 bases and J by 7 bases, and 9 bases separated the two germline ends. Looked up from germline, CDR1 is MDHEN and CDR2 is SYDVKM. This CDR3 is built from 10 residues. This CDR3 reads CASSSGGYTF. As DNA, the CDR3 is TGTGCCAGTTCATCAGGTGGCTACACCTTC.

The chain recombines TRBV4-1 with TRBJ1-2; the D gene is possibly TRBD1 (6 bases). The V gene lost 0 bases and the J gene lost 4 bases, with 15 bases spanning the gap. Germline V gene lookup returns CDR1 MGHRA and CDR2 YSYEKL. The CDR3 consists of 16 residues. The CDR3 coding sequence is TGCGCCAGCAGCCAAGACCCAGGCAGGGGCATCTATGGCTACACCTTC. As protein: CASSQDPGRGIYGYTF.

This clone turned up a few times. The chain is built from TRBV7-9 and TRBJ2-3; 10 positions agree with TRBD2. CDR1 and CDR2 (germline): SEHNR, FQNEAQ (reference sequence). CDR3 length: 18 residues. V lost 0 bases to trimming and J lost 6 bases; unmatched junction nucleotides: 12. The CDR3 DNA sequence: TGTGCCAGCAGCTTAGCGCTGCTAGCGGGAGTGCAAAGGGATACGCAGTATTTT. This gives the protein CASSLALLAGVQRDTQYF. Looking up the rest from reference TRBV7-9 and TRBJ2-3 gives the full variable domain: DTGVSQNPRHKITKRGQNVTFRCDPISEHNRLYWYRQTLGQGPEFLTYFQNEAQLEKSRLLSDRFSAERPKGSFSTLEIQRTEQGDSAMYLCASSLALLAGVQRDTQYFGPGTRLTVL.

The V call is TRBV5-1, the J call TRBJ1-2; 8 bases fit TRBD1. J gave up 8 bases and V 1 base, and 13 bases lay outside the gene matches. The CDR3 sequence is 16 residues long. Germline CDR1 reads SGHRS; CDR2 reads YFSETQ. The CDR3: CASSLTTIDRGGGYTF. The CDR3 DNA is TGCGCCAGCAGCTTGACTACTATTGACAGGGGTGGAGGCTACACCTTC.

The CDR3 sequence is CASSTTLAGVTYNEQFF. The CDR3 DNA reads as TGTGCCAGCAGTACCACTTTAGCGGGAGTAACCTACAATGAGCAGTTCTTC. The chain links TRBV27 to TRBJ2-1, with 9 nucleotides matching TRBD2. CDR1 and CDR2 (germline): MNHEY, SMNVEV (reference sequence). CDR3 length equals 17 residues. V trimming: 5 bases; J trimming: 2 bases; junction bases outside the gene matches: 10.

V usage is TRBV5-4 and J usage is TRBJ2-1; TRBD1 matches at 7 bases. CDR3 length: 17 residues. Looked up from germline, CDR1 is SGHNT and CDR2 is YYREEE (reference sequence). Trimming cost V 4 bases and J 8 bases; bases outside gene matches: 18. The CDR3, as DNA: TGTGCCAGCAGCCCACCGACGGGACAGAACCCACGGGATGAGCAGTTCTTC. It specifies CASSPPTGQNPRDEQFF.

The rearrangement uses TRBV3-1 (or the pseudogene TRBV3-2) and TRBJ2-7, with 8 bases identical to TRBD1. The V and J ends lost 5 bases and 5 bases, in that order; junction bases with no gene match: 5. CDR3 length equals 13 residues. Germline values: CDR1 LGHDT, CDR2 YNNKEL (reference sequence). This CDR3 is CASSLLDRDEQYF. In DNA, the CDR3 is TGTGCCAGCAGCTTATTGGACAGGGACGAGCAGTACTTC.

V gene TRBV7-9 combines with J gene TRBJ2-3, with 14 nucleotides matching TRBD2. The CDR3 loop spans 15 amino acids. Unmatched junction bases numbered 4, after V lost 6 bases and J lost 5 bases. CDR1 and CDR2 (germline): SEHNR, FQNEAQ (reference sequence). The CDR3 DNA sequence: TGTGCCAGCAGTTCCGGACTAGCGGGAGGAGATACGCAGTATTTT. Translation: CASSSGLAGGDTQYF.

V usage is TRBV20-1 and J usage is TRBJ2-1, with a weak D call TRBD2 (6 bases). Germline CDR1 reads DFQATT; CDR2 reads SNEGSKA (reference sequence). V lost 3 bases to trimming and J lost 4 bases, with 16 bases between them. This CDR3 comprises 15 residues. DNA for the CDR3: TGCAGTGCTAGTACCCCCGGGAGCCTTTACAATGAGCAGTTCTTC. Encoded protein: CSASTPGSLYNEQFF.

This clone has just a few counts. CDR3 sequence (DNA): TGCGCCAGCAGCCAAGATCCCGAGTACCAAGAGACCCAGTACTTC. This gives the protein CASSQDPEYQETQYF. The chain has TRBV4-1 and TRBJ2-5; D gene ambiguous. The CDR3 loop spans 15 amino acids. Per the germline V gene, CDR1 is MGHRA and CDR2 is YSYEKL. The ends were cut back, 0 bases at V and 0 bases at J, with 8 bases in the middle.

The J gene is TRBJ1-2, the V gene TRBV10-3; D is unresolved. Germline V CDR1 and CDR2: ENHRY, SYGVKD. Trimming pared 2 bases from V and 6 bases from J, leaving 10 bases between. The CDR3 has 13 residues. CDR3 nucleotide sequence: TGTGCCATCAGTGAGCATCCCTTAGATGGCTACACCTTC. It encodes CAISEHPLDGYTF.

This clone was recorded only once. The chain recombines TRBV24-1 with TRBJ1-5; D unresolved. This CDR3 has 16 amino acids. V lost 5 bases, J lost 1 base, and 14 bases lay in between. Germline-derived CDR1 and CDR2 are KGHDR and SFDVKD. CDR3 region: CATSADRDSSNQPQHF. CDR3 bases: TGTGCCACCAGTGCTGATCGGGATTCGAGCAATCAGCCCCAGCATTTT.

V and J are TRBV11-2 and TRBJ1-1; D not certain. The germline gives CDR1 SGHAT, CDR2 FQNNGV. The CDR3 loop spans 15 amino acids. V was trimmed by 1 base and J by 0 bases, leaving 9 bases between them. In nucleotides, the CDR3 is TGTGCCAGCAGCTTAGTACCACGGGTGAACACTGAAGCTTTCTTT. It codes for CASSLVPRVNTEAFF.

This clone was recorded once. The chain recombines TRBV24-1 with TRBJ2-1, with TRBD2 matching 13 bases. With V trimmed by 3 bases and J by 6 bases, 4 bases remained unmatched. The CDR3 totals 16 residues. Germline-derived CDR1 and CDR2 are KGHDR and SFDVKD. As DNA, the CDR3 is TGTGCCACCAGTGATGCAACTAGCGGGAGGGCCAATGAGCAGTTCTTC. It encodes CATSDATSGRANEQFF.

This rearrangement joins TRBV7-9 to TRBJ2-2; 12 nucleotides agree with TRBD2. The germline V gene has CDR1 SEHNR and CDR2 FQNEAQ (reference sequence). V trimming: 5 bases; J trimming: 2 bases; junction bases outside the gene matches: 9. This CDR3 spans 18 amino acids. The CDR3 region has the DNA TGTGCCAGCAGCCCTCCCACTAGCGGGAGGTTCAACACCGGGGAGCTGTTTTTT. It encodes CASSPPTSGRFNTGELFF.

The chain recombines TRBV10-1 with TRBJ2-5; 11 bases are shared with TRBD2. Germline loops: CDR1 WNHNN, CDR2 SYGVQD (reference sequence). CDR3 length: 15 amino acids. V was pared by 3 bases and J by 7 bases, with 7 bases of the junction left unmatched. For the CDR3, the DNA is TGCGCCAGCAGTGACGGACTAGCGGGTCTGGGGACCCAGTACTTC. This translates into CASSDGLAGLGTQYF.